The 17 T cell receptor beta chains presented below share a single source sample, sequenced in a study of beta chain features in type 1 diabetes. As every portion of the isolated RNA was reverse transcribed, the sequencing read expressed TCRB transcripts. Clones were sequenced by immunoSEQ multiplex PCR, and TCRdb holds only the in-frame ones, with some missing. The sample records about 620,000 clones, about 14% being singletons. Material: naive CD4+ T cells from blood. The receptors come from a man aged 18 to 29 in good health.

This clone was seen ten or more times. The chain has TRBV23-1 and TRBJ2-4, with 10 nucleotides matching TRBD1. TRBV23-1 is treated as an ORF (open reading frame) with a function not yet certain. The CDR3 runs to 14 residues. Losses at the gene ends were 7 bases for V and 6 bases for J; bases not matched to a gene: 6. The CDR3 here is CASIRDRGRNIQYF. The CDR3 nucleotides are TGCGCCAGCATCCGGGACAGGGGAAGAAACATTCAGTACTTC.

The table lists this clone with a few counts. The chain employs TRBV19 and TRBJ2-1; D may be TRBD2 (6 bases). The CDR3 contains 15 residues. Germline V CDR1 and CDR2: LNHDA, SQIVND (reference sequence). Trimming left V 4 bases short and J 0 bases short, with 10 bases between. The DNA of the CDR3 is TGTGCCAGTAGTAGGGACTCGAGCTCCTACAATGAGCAGTTCTTC. It yields the protein CASSRDSSSYNEQFF.

Only a few counts were recorded for this clone. V is TRBV4-3 and J is TRBJ2-1; 7 nucleotides line up with TRBD2. V shed 0 bases, J shed 7 bases, and the junction held 9 bases outside the gene matches. Germline V gene sequence: CDR1 LGHNA, CDR2 YSLEER. This CDR3 is 16 amino acids long. In nucleotides, the CDR3 is TGCGCCAGCAGCCAAGAACGCGGGGGTCCCCTGAATGAGCAGTTCTTC. The encoded protein is CASSQERGGPLNEQFF.

This clone has only a few counts. The CDR3 loop is CASSQGGGVHGYTF. In DNA form, the CDR3 reads TGTGCCAGCAGCCAAGGGGGCGGGGTTCATGGCTACACCTTC. V gene TRBV4-2 combines with J gene TRBJ1-2; tentative D call: TRBD1 (5 bases). V was pared by 1 base and J by 6 bases, with 12 bases between. Germline values: CDR1 LGHNA, CDR2 YNFKEQ. The CDR3 totals 14 residues.

This chain links TRBV28 with TRBJ2-5; 7 nucleotides match TRBD2. In germline, CDR1 is MDHEN, CDR2 SYDVKM. The CDR3 spans 15 residues. The ends lost 2 bases at V and 2 bases at J; junction bases unmatched: 5. The DNA of the CDR3 is TGTGCCAGCAGTTTAAGCCGGACTAGTCAAGAGACCCAGTACTTC. Translating it yields CASSLSRTSQETQYF.

This clone has only a few counts. This chain joins TRBV9 and TRBJ2-2, with D maybe TRBD2 (7 bases). Germline lookup yields CDR1 SGDLS and CDR2 YYNGEE. V was trimmed by 2 bases and J by 2 bases, leaving 16 bases between them. The CDR3 extends over 17 amino acids. The CDR3 sequence: CASSVTSGDTNTGELFF. In DNA form, the CDR3 reads TGTGCCAGCAGCGTTACCAGCGGGGACACTAACACCGGGGAGCTGTTTTTT.

The J gene is TRBJ2-3, the V gene TRBV18; 11 bases agree with TRBD2. The V gene's germline CDR1 is KGHSH and CDR2 LQKENI. The CDR3 is made up of 14 amino acids. Trimming removed 10 bases from V and 0 bases from J; junction bases left unmatched: 3. CDR3 sequence: CATTSGGSTDTQYF. Written as DNA, the CDR3 is TGTGCCACCACTAGCGGGGGTAGCACAGATACGCAGTATTTT.

The table lists this clone with a few counts. This rearrangement joins TRBV4-2 to TRBJ1-1; a possible D gene is TRBD1 (5 bases). In germline, CDR1 is LGHNA, CDR2 YNFKEQ. Trimming pared 1 base from V and 10 bases from J, leaving 16 bases between. The CDR3 extends over 14 amino acids. CDR3 in amino acids: CASSQVSGAKGAFF. The CDR3, as DNA: TGTGCCAGCAGCCAAGTGAGTGGGGCGAAGGGAGCTTTCTTT.

The rearrangement links TRBV7-2 to TRBJ1-2, with D perhaps TRBD1 (5 bases). The CDR3 covers 13 residues. Germline CDR1 reads SGHTA; CDR2 reads FQGNSA. V lost 5 bases and J lost 6, with 13 bases in between. CDR3 protein: CASSLDRLNGYTF. DNA of the CDR3: TGTGCCAGCAGCCTTGACAGATTAAATGGCTACACCTTC. Using reference TRBV7-2 and TRBJ1-2 for the parts outside the CDR3, the full variable domain is GAGVSQSPSNKVTEKGKDVELRCDPISGHTALYWYRQSLGQGLEFLIYFQGNSAPDKSGLPSDRFSAERTGGSVSTLTIQRTQQEDSAVYLCASSLDRLNGYTFGSGTRLTVV.

This chain uses TRBV28 with TRBJ1-6, with D perhaps matching TRBD1 (5 bases). Trimming took off 2 bases at V and 5 bases at J, with 13 bases between the two ends. CDR3 length: 16 amino acids. Germline CDR1 and CDR2: MDHEN and SYDVKM. CDR3 in DNA: TGTGCCAGCAGTTTACGGGGGATAGGGAATAATTCACCCCTCCACTTT. This translates into CASSLRGIGNNSPLHF.

This clone was seen a handful of times. V gene TRBV29-1 combines with J gene TRBJ1-5, with D perhaps matching TRBD1 (5 bases). The CDR3 spans 12 residues. Trimming took off 8 bases at V and 3 bases at J, with 11 bases between the two ends. Germline CDR1 is SQVTM and CDR2 is ANQGSEA. Here the CDR3 reads CSFGQPNQPQHF. CDR3 DNA sequence: TGCAGCTTTGGACAACCCAATCAGCCCCAGCATTTT.

V is TRBV15 and J is TRBJ2-1, with D maybe TRBD2 (6 bases). In germline, CDR1 is LNHNV, CDR2 YYDKDF (reference sequence). Trimming removed 6 bases at V and 7 bases at J, with 22 bases between. The CDR3 is made up of 16 amino acids. The CDR3 here is CATRGGIGRLGNEQFF. DNA for the CDR3: TGTGCCACCAGGGGCGGGATTGGCCGCTTGGGGAATGAGCAGTTCTTC.

The V gene is TRBV15, the J gene TRBJ2-3; D possibly matches TRBD1 or TRBD2 (6 bases each). The V end was cut by 1 base, the J end by 1 base, with 15 bases between. The CDR3 loop spans 17 amino acids. The germline CDR1 and CDR2 sequences are LNHNV and YYDKDF (reference sequence). The CDR3: CATSRGSRGGGTDTQYF. For the CDR3, the DNA is TGTGCCACCAGCAGAGGAAGCAGGGGCGGGGGCACAGATACGCAGTATTTT. Together with reference TRBV15 and TRBJ2-3, the CDR3 gives the full variable domain: DAMVIQNPRYQVTQFGKPVTLSCSQTLNHNVMYWYQQKSSQAPKLLFHYYDKDFNNEADTPDNFQSRRPNTSFCFLDIRSPGLGDTAMYLCATSRGSRGGGTDTQYFGPGTRLTVL.

The sample holds a few counts of this clone. V is TRBV5-1 and J is TRBJ1-3, with a possible D match to TRBD1 (5 bases). This CDR3 comprises 15 residues. The V gene's germline CDR1 is SGHRS and CDR2 YFSETQ. Trimming shortened V by 5 bases and J by 0 bases, and 12 bases separated the two germline ends. As DNA, the CDR3 is TGCGCCAGCAGTACCGACAGCTCCTCTGGAAACACCATATATTTT. Translation: CASSTDSSSGNTIYF. The variable domain in full, with the rest retrieved from reference TRBV5-1 and TRBJ1-3, is KAGVTQTPRYLIKTRGQQVTLSCSPISGHRSVSWYQQTPGQGLQFLFEYFSETQRNKGNFPGRFSGRQFSNSRSEMNVSTLELGDSALYLCASSTDSSSGNTIYFGEGSWLTVV.

The V gene is TRBV14, the J gene TRBJ2-5; 8 bases agree with TRBD1. With 0 bases clipped from V and 7 bases from J, the junction kept 7 bases outside the gene matches. The CDR3 spans 15 residues. From germline, CDR1 is SGHDN and CDR2 FVKESK. For the CDR3, the DNA is TGTGCCAGCAGCCAAGACCCCCGGACAGGGAGGACCCAGTACTTC. As protein: CASSQDPRTGRTQYF. Full variable domain (outside the CDR3, taken from reference TRBV14 and TRBJ2-5): EAGVTQFPSHSVIEKGQTVTLRCDPISGHDNLYWYRRVMGKEIKFLLHFVKESKQDESGMPNNRFLAERTGGTYSTLKVQPAELEDSGVYFCASSQDPRTGRTQYFGPGTRLLVL.

The rearrangement joins TRBV6-6 to TRBJ2-5, with TRBD1 matching over 8 bases. Germline trimming cut 2 bases from V and 2 bases from J; bases unmatched to any gene: 4. Germline V gives CDR1 MNHNY, CDR2 SVGAGI (reference sequence). The CDR3 length is 15 residues. CDR3 bases: TGTGCCAGCAGTTACGGGACAGGAAAACAAGAGACCCAGTACTTC. Protein: CASSYGTGKQETQYF.

This clone has a handful of counts. CDR3 protein: CASSSGYRNEQFF. CDR3 nucleotides: TGTGCCAGCAGCTCAGGGTATCGGAATGAGCAGTTCTTC. The chain recombines TRBV7-3 with TRBJ2-1; possibly TRBD1 for D (5 bases). The CDR3 sequence is 13 residues long. Germline V gene sequence: CDR1 SGHTA, CDR2 FQGTGA. Trimming took off 4 bases at V and 7 bases at J, with 11 bases between the two ends.